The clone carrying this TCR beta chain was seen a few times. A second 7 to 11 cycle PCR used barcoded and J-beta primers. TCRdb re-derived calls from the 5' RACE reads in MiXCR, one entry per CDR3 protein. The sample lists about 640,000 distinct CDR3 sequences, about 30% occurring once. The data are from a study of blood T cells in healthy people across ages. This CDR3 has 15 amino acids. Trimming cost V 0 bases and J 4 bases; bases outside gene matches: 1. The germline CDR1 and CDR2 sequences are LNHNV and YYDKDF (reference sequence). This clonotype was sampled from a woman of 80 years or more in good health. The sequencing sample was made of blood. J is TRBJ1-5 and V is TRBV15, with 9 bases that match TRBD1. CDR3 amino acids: CATSREQGANQPQHF. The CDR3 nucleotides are TGTGCCACCAGCAGAGAACAGGGGGCTAATCAGCCCCAGCATTTT.